Listed below are T cell receptor beta chains from one sample, sequenced in a study of shared clonotypes between healthy human individuals. Sequencing was performed with immunoSEQ multiplex PCR; in TCRdb, only in-frame clones are kept and a portion is missing. The repertoire holds over a million clones, with roughly 96% as singletons. Sample: naive CD4+ T cells sorted from blood. The receptors were sampled from a man aged 25 to 40 in good health. Each CDR3 is given with its conserved first and last residue. D genes are given only for firm matches.

TRBV18	TRBJ2-1	.	TGTGCCAGCTCAAGTAAGGGGGGAGACAATGAGCAGTTCTTC	CASSSKGGDNEQFF
TRBV5-1	TRBJ2-2	.	TGCGCCAGCAGCTTGGTGGCGAGGGGCACCGGGGAGCTGTTTTTT	CASSLVARGTGELFF
TRBV5-1	TRBJ2-3	TRBD2	TGCGCCAGCAGCCCAAGACTAGCGAGCACAGATACGCAGTATTTT	CASSPRLASTDTQYF
TRBV4-3	TRBJ2-1	TRBD2	TGCGCCAGCAGCCAAGGATGGACTAGGGGCAATGAGCAGTTCTTC	CASSQGWTRGNEQFF
TRBV19	TRBJ1-2	.	TGTGCCAGTAGTATAGATCTAGGTTTCGTCGATGGCTACACCTTC	CASSIDLGFVDGYTF
TRBV28	TRBJ2-7	TRBD1	TGTGCCAGCAGTTTCCCCGGGACAGGGGTCTACGAGCAGTACTTC	CASSFPGTGVYEQYF
TRBV7-2	TRBJ2-7	.	TGTGCCAGCAGCTTAGAGTTGGCAGGCCCGAGCTACGAGCAGTACTTC	CASSLELAGPSYEQYF
TRBV5-4	TRBJ2-6	.	TGTGCCAGCAGCCCGCCCCCCGGGGCCAACGTCCTGACTTTC	CASSPPPGANVLTF
TRBV5-1	TRBJ2-7	.	TGCGCCAGCAGCCCTCCATTGGGCTACGAGCAGTACTTC	CASSPPLGYEQYF
TRBV10-3	TRBJ2-1	.	TGTGCCATCAGTGAGGTCCGGGATGAGCAGTTCTTC	CAISEVRDEQFF
TRBV5-1	TRBJ1-3	.	TGCGCCAGCAGCGAACAGGGACATGAAAACACCATATATTTT	CASSEQGHENTIYF
TRBV18	TRBJ2-7	.	TGTGCCAGCTCACCCCTCCCTCCGGGGAGGGGGAGCGCCTACGAGCAGTACTTC	CASSPLPPGRGSAYEQYF